The sequence of this T cell receptor beta chain was determined in a study of neurological immune-mediated disorders. V shed 2 bases and J 0 bases; nucleotides not matched to a gene: 6. This CDR3 region has 19 residues. Germline CDR1 and CDR2: DFQATT and SNEGSKA (reference sequence). One entry per CDR3 protein results from TCRdb running MiXCR on the 5' RACE reads. The sample contains 66,000 or so distinct CDR3 sequences, 4% to 6% of which appear only once. This clonotype was detected ten times or more. Sequenced material: PBMCs. The chain combines TRBV20-1 with TRBJ2-2, with 16 bases that match TRBD2. The clonotype comes from a woman between 25 and 40 years old with multiple sclerosis. This chain's CDR3 is CSARFPGLAGGPNTGELFF. CDR3 DNA: TGCAGTGCTAGATTTCCGGGACTAGCGGGGGGGCCGAACACCGGGGAGCTGTTTTTT.